The rows below give T cell receptor beta chains drawn from one sample of a study of cytotoxic CD8 clonotypes in ibrutinib-treated CLL. TCRdb's table, derived via immunoSEQ multiplex PCR, lists solely in-frame clones and lacks some. The profile shows 20,000 to 30,000 clones, around 69% of them singletons. The input for sequencing was PBMCs, taken at disease progression, from a patient treated with ibrutinib. The receptors originated from a human donor with chronic lymphocytic leukemia. The CDR3 runs from the conserved cysteine through the conserved F or W. A D gene is named only where the DNA matches it firmly. Rows may omit the clone size; those that give it use once, few, many or a size class.

J	size	length	D	V	DNA	CDR3
TRBJ1-2	-	14	TRBD1	TRBV28	TGTGCCAGCAGTTTATCGGACAGGGGAGGAGGCTACACCTTC	CASSLSDRGGGYTF
TRBJ2-7	-	15	TRBD1	TRBV4-1	TGCGCCAGCAGCCAAGAGGGACAGGGGGCCAGGGAGCAGTACTTC	CASSQEGQGAREQYF
TRBJ2-2	-	16	TRBD2	TRBV4-2	TGTGCCAGCAGCCTCTCGGGGGGAAAGAACACCGGGGAGCTGTTTTTT	CASSLSGGKNTGELFF
TRBJ2-1	-	16	TRBD2	TRBV5-1	TGCGCCAGCAGCTCCCCCTCTAGCGGGCCGAATAATGAGCAGTTCTTC	CASSSPSSGPNNEQFF
TRBJ1-1	-	15	-	TRBV13	TGTGCCAGCAGCTTAGGCCTACTGACGAACACTGAAGCTTTCTTT	CASSLGLLTNTEAFF
TRBJ2-1	-	15	TRBD2	TRBV7-3	TGTGCCAGCAGCTCAAGACTAGCGCCTTACAATGAGCAGTTCTTC	CASSSRLAPYNEQFF
TRBJ1-4	-	14	-	TRBV29-1	TGCAGCGTGGGTGACAGGTTGGGTAATGAAAAACTGTTTTTT	CSVGDRLGNEKLFF
TRBJ1-6	-	15	TRBD1	TRBV6-6	TGTGCCAGCAGTTACTCGACAGGGTTGGGGTCACCCCTCCACTTT	CASSYSTGLGSPLHF
TRBJ2-5	many	13	-	TRBV5-6	TGTGCCAGCAGCTCGGACTTGTTGGAGACCCAGTACTTC	CASSSDLLETQYF
TRBJ1-5	-	13	-	TRBV5-1	TGCGCCAGCAGCGAAACAGGTGATCAGCCCCAGCATTTT	CASSETGDQPQHF
TRBJ2-6	-	16	TRBD2	TRBV18	TGTGCCAGCTCACCCTATAGCGGGGGGGCAAAAAACGTCCTGACTTTC	CASSPYSGGAKNVLTF
TRBJ1-2	-	13	-	TRBV15	TGTGCCACCAGCAGAGTAACCGAGGCTGGCTACACCTTC	CATSRVTEAGYTF
TRBJ1-2	few	13	-	TRBV10-3	TGTGCCATCAGTGGGGGGCAGAATGCTGGCTACACCTTC	CAISGGQNAGYTF
TRBJ2-5	many	12	-	TRBV5-5	TGTGCCAGCAGCTCGATGCAGGAGACCCAGTACTTC	CASSSMQETQYF
TRBJ2-2	-	16	TRBD2	TRBV29-1	TGCAGCGTTTCTCCCCTCGGGGGGGCGAACACCGGGGAGCTGTTTTTT	CSVSPLGGANTGELFF
TRBJ2-4	-	17	TRBD2	TRBV4-1	TGCGCCAGCAGCCAAGTTGGGGCGGGGGGTGCCAAAAACATTCAGTACTTC	CASSQVGAGGAKNIQYF
TRBJ1-2	-	13	-	TRBV25-1	TGTGCCAGCAGGCGAGATCTAGGGTTTGGCTACACCTTC	CASRRDLGFGYTF
TRBJ2-7	-	16	TRBD2	TRBV5-6	TGTGCCAGCAGCTTGAACGCGGGGGTCTACTCCTACGAGCAGTACTTC	CASSLNAGVYSYEQYF
TRBJ1-2	many	13	-	TRBV7-8	TGTGCCAGCAGCTTAGCCCTTCGGGCCGGCTACACCTTC	CASSLALRAGYTF
TRBJ2-7	-	13	TRBD1	TRBV5-1	TGCGCCAGCAGCCGGGACAGCCGCTACGAGCAGTACTTC	CASSRDSRYEQYF
TRBJ2-7	-	12	TRBD1	TRBV2	TGTGCCAGCGGCAGGGGGCCCTACGAGCAGTACTTC	CASGRGPYEQYF
TRBJ1-5	-	15	-	TRBV4-1	TGCGCCAGCAGCCCCCGGGACATTAGCAATCAGCCCCAGCATTTT	CASSPRDISNQPQHF
TRBJ2-7	-	14	TRBD2	TRBV4-1	TGCGCCAGCAGCCAAGGACTAGCGATCTACGAGCAGTACTTC	CASSQGLAIYEQYF
TRBJ1-1	few	15	TRBD1	TRBV4-2	TGTGCCAGCAGCCAAGGTGCCTCCGGGACAGGTGAAGCTTTCTTT	CASSQGASGTGEAFF
TRBJ1-6	-	16	TRBD1	TRBV5-1	TGCGCCAGCAGCTTGCGGCGACAGGGGAATAATTCACCCCTCCACTTT	CASSLRRQGNNSPLHF
TRBJ2-5	few	14	-	TRBV5-4	TGTGCCAGCAGCTTTATTACAGTACAAGAGACCCAGTACTTC	CASSFITVQETQYF
TRBJ1-3	few	19	-	TRBV18	TGTGCCAGCTCACCAAGTATTCAGGCCTTAAGCGCCTCTGGAAACACCATATATTTT	CASSPSIQALSASGNTIYF
TRBJ1-1	once	13	-	TRBV6-5	TGTGCCAGCAGTTACGATATGGAAGGGGAAGCTTTCTTT	CASSYDMEGEAFF
TRBJ1-2	-	10	-	TRBV29-1	TGCAGCGCCTCGGATGTGGGCTACACCTTC	CSASDVGYTF
TRBJ1-1	-	14	-	TRBV10-3	TGTGCCATCAGTGAAAGGGCCCCGAACACTGAAGCTTTCTTT	CAISERAPNTEAFF
TRBJ1-2	-	14	-	TRBV7-9	TGTGCCAGCAGCTACAATGGAGACTACTATGGCTACACCTTC	CASSYNGDYYGYTF
TRBJ2-3	few	16	TRBD1	TRBV5-1	TGCGCCAGCAGCTTACAGGGGACCTCCGGCACAGATACGCAGTATTTT	CASSLQGTSGTDTQYF
TRBJ1-2	-	14	-	TRBV6-5	TGTGCCAGCAGTGGAACGGACGGACCCTATGGCTACACCTTC	CASSGTDGPYGYTF
TRBJ1-2	-	11	-	TRBV29-1	TGCAGCGTTGAGGAGGGGTTAGGCTACACCTTC	CSVEEGLGYTF
TRBJ1-2	-	15	-	TRBV7-9	TGTGCCAGCAGTCGCCGGGGTCTAGCTAACTATGGCTACACCTTC	CASSRRGLANYGYTF
TRBJ1-4	-	13	-	TRBV27	TGTGCCAGCAGTTTGGGGGGGGGAGAAAAACTGTTTTTT	CASSLGGGEKLFF
TRBJ2-5	-	16	TRBD1	TRBV15	TGTGCCACCAGCAGAGTCGGACAAGGGGGCTGGGAGACCCAGTACTTC	CATSRVGQGGWETQYF
TRBJ2-3	-	14	-	TRBV10-3	TGTGCCAGTTCGACCCAGGCGGGCACAGATACGCAGTATTTT	CASSTQAGTDTQYF
TRBJ2-1	-	15	TRBD2	TRBV7-2	TGTGCCAGCAGCTTCAGCGGGGGGGGTTACAATGAGCAGTTCTTC	CASSFSGGGYNEQFF
TRBJ1-2	-	17	TRBD1	TRBV19	TGTGCCAGTAGTATCCGCAAGGTTACGGGGACAGCTCATGGCTACACCTTC	CASSIRKVTGTAHGYTF
TRBJ1-2	-	13	-	TRBV6-5	TGTGCCAGCAGTTACGGGGTCAGCTATGGCTACACCTTC	CASSYGVSYGYTF
TRBJ1-4	few	17	-	TRBV4-1	TGCGCCAGCAGCCAAGATATAGACAGTTCGACTAATGAAAAACTGTTTTTT	CASSQDIDSSTNEKLFF
TRBJ2-5	-	14	-	TRBV5-6	TGTGCCAGCAGCTTGGGCAGGGGTTACGAGACCCAGTACTTC	CASSLGRGYETQYF
TRBJ2-1	few	17	TRBD2	TRBV9	TGTGCCAGCAGTCGAAATCCTTCAGCGGGGGGGCATAATGAGCAGTTCTTC	CASSRNPSAGGHNEQFF
TRBJ1-5	once	16	-	TRBV4-1	TGCGCCAGCAGCCAAGATGGCGGGATCGGCAATCAGCCCCAGCATTTT	CASSQDGGIGNQPQHF
TRBJ1-2	-	14	-	TRBV16	TGTGCCAGCAGCCAAGACGAATCCCACTATGGCTACACCTTC	CASSQDESHYGYTF
TRBJ1-1	-	12	-	TRBV19	TGTGCCAGTAGCAGGGGGAACACTGAAGCTTTCTTT	CASSRGNTEAFF
TRBJ1-4	-	17	-	TRBV7-9	TGTGCCAGCAGTTCACCCCTAGGGGAAGAGGCTAATGAAAAACTGTTTTTT	CASSSPLGEEANEKLFF
TRBJ1-1	-	17	TRBD1	TRBV7-9	TGTGCCAGCAGCTTAGGGTGGGACAGGGGGCATGACACTGAAGCTTTCTTT	CASSLGWDRGHDTEAFF
TRBJ2-7	once	13	TRBD1	TRBV18	TGTGCCAGCTCACGAAACAGGGGGTACGAGCAGTACTTC	CASSRNRGYEQYF
TRBJ2-3	-	15	TRBD1	TRBV15	TGTGCCACCAGCGGGGGACAGGGGGCAGGAGATACGCAGTATTTT	CATSGGQGAGDTQYF
TRBJ2-3	-	15	-	TRBV19	TGTGCCAGTAGTAAGGGAGGCCTCCCCACAGATACGCAGTATTTT	CASSKGGLPTDTQYF
TRBJ2-2	-	20	TRBD2	TRBV27	TGTGCCAGCAGTTCTAAACCCCCCGGGACTAGCTATTTTGGGACCGGGGAGCTGTTTTTT	CASSSKPPGTSYFGTGELFF
TRBJ2-7	-	15	TRBD1	TRBV4-1	TGCGCCAGCAGCACTATCGGGACAGGGGTCTACGAGCAGTACTTC	CASSTIGTGVYEQYF
TRBJ2-7	-	14	-	TRBV7-6	TGTGCCAGCAGCCCCGGGGGTGGGGAAAACGAGCAGTACTTC	CASSPGGGENEQYF
TRBJ1-1	-	12	-	TRBV5-1	TGCGCCAGCAGCTCCATTGGGTCTGAAGCTTTCTTT	CASSSIGSEAFF
TRBJ1-4	-	15	-	TRBV9	TGTGCCAGCAGCGCGTCGGGGGCAACTAATGAAAAACTGTTTTTT	CASSASGATNEKLFF
TRBJ1-1	-	15	-	TRBV11-3	TGTGCCAGCAGCCACCGAAGGAGGGAGGACACTGAAGCTTTCTTT	CASSHRRREDTEAFF
TRBJ1-2	-	13	-	TRBV14	TGTGCCAGCAGCCAAGATGACGCATGGGGTGTCACCTTC	CASSQDDAWGVTF